This T cell receptor beta chain was retrieved from a study of CD8+CD57+ T cells in acquired aplastic anemia. Study-wide context: Average DNA yield from sorted CD4+ and CD8+ cells was roughly 3 ug.

Patients chosen for sequencing had shown CD8+CD57+ cell expansion by flow cytometry. Severe acquired aplastic anemia affected all patients. None of the patients had been given any therapy when their blood was sampled. This CDR3 is built from 15 residues. Germline loops: CDR1 MNHEY, CDR2 SVGAGI. V shed 6 bases, J shed 2 bases, and the junction held 6 bases outside the gene matches. It was genomic DNA that served as the template for profiling TCR beta VDJ and CDR3. TCRdb analysed the reads with MiXCR anew, one entry per CDR3 protein. The sample has about 160,000 distinct CDR3 sequences; over 70% are singletons. This clonotype was recorded many times.

The sequence was collected from a human donor with aplastic anemia. The chain carries TRBV6-5 and TRBJ2-1, with 8 positions matching TRBD2. The sequenced sample was sorted CD4+, CD8+, or CD8+CD57+ T cells (not recorded which) from PBMCs. CDR3 in amino acids: CASSLLAETYNEQFF. CDR3 in DNA: TGTGCCAGCAGCCTACTAGCGGAGACCTACAATGAGCAGTTCTTC.